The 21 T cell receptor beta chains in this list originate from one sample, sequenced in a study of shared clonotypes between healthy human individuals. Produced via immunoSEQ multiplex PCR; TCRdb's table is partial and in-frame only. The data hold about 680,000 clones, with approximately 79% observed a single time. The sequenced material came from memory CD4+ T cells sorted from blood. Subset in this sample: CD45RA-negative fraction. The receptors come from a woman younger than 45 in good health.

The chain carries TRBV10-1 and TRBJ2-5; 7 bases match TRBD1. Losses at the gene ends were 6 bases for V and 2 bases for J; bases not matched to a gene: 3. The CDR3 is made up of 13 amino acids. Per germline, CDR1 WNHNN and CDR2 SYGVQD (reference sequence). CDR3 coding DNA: TGCGCCAGCAGCCCAGGGGGACAAGAGACCCAGTACTTC. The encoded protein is CASSPGGQETQYF.

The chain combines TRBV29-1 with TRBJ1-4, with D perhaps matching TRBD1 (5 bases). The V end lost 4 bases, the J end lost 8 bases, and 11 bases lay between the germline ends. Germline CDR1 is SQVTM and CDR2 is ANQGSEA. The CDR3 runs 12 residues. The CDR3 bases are TGCAGCGTTGTGACAGAGGGGGAAAAACTGTTTTTT. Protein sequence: CSVVTEGEKLFF. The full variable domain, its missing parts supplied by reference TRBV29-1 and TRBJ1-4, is SAVISQKPSRDICQRGTSLTIQCQVDSQVTMMFWYRQQPGQSLTLIATANQGSEATYESGFVIDKFPISRPNLTFSTLTVSNMSPEDSSIYLCSVVTEGEKLFFGSGTQLSVL.

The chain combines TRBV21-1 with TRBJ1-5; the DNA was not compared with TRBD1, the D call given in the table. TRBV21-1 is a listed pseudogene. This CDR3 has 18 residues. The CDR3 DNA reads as TGTGCCAGCAGCCCACGATACAGGGGGCAAAAGAGCAATCAGCCCCAGCATTTT. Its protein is CASSPRYRGQKSNQPQHF.

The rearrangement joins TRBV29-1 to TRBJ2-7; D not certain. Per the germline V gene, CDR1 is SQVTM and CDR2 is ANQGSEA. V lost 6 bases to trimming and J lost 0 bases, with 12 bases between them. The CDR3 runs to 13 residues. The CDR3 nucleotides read TGCAGCGTCACACTGAGGAGCTCCTACGAGCAGTACTTC. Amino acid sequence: CSVTLRSSYEQYF.

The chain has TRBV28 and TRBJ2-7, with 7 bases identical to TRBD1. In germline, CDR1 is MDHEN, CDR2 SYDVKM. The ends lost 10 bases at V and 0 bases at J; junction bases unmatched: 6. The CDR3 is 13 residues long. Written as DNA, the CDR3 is TGTGCCACCCAGACAGGGAGCTCCTACGAGCAGTACTTC. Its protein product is CATQTGSSYEQYF.

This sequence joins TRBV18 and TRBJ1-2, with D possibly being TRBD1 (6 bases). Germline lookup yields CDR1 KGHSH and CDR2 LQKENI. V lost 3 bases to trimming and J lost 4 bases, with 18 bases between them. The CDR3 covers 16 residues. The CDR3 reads CASSPRDIPGSYGYTF. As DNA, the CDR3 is TGTGCCAGCTCACCTCGGGACATCCCGGGGTCCTATGGCTACACCTTC.

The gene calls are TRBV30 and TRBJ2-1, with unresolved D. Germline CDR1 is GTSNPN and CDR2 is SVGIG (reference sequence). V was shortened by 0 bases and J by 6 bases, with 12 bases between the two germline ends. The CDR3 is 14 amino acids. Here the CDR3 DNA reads TGTGCCTGGAGTGTAGATAGACCCCCCAATGAGCAGTTCTTC. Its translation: CAWSVDRPPNEQFF.

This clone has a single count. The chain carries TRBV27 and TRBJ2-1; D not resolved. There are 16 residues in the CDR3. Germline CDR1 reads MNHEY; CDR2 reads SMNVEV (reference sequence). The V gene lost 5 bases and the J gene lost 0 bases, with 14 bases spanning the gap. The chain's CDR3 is CASSPTGIPSYNEQFF. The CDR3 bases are TGTGCCAGCAGTCCCACGGGTATTCCCTCCTACAATGAGCAGTTCTTC.

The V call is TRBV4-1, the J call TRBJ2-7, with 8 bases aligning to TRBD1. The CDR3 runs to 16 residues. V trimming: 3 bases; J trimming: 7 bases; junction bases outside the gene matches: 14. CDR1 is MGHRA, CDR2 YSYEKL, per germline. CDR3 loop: CASSHATGVEGREQYF. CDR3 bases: TGCGCCAGCAGCCACGCGACAGGGGTCGAGGGACGTGAGCAGTACTTC.

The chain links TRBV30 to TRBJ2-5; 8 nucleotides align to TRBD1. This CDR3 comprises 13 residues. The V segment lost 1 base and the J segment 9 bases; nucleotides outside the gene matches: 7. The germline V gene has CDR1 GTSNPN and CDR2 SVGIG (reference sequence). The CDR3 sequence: CAWSGQGFMAQYF. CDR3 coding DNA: TGTGCCTGGAGTGGACAGGGGTTTATGGCCCAGTACTTC.

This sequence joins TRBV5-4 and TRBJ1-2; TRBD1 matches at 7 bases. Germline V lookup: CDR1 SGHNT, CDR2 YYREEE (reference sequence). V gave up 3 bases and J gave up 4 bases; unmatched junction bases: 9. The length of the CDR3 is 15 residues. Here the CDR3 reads CASSYGTERSYGYTF. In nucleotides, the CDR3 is TGTGCCAGCAGCTACGGGACAGAACGGAGCTATGGCTACACCTTC.

In nucleotides, the CDR3 is TGTGCCAGCAGTTCACCCCCAGGGGGAGCTAACTATGGCTACACCTTC. This sequence encodes CASSSPPGGANYGYTF. The chain recombines TRBV28 with TRBJ1-2; 7 nucleotides line up with TRBD1. Germline assignment: CDR1 MDHEN and CDR2 SYDVKM. The CDR3 consists of 16 residues. The V segment lost 4 bases and the J segment 0 bases; nucleotides outside the gene matches: 8.

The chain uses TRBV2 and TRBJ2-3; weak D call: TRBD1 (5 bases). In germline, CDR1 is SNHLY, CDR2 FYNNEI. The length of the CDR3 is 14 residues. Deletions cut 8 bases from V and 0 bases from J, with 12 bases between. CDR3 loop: CASLMQGSTDTQYF. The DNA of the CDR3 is TGTGCCAGCCTGATGCAGGGTAGCACAGATACGCAGTATTTT. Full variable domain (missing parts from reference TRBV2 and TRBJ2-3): EPEVTQTPSHQVTQMGQEVILRCVPISNHLYFYWYRQILGQKVEFLVSFYNNEISEKSEIFDDQFSVERPDGSNFTLKIRSTKLEDSAMYFCASLMQGSTDTQYFGPGTRLTVL.

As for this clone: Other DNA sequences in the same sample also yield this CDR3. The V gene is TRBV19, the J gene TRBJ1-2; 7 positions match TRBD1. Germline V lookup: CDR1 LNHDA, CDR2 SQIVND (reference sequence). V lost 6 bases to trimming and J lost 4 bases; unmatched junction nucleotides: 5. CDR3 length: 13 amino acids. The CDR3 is CASSRDRAYGYTF. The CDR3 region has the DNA TGTGCCAGTAGCCGGGACAGAGCCTATGGCTACACCTTC.

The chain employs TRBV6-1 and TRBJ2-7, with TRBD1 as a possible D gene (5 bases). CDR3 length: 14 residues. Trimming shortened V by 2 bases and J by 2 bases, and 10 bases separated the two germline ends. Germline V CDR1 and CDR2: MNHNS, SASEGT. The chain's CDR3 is CASSESKGPYEQYF. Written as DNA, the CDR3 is TGTGCCAGCAGTGAAAGTAAGGGGCCCTACGAGCAGTACTTC.

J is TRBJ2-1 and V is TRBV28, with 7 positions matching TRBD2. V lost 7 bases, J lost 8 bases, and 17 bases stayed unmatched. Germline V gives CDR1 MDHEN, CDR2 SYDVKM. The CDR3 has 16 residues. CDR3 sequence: CASTSSGLAEGHEQFF. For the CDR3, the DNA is TGTGCCAGCACCTCTTCAGGGCTAGCGGAGGGCCATGAGCAGTTCTTC.

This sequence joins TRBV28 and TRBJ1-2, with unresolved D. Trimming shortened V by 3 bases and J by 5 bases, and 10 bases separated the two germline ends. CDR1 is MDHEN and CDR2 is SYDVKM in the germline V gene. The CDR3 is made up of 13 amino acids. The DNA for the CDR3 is TGTGCCAGCAGTTTTGGGCAGACGTATGGCTACACCTTC. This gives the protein CASSFGQTYGYTF.

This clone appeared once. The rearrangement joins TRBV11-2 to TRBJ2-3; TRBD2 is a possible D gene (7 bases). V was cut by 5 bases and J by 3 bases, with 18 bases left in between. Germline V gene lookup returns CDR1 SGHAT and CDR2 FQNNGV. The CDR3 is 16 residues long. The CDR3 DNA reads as TGTGCCAGCAGCCTCCGGTGGGGGAGGGGGACAGATACGCAGTATTTT. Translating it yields CASSLRWGRGTDTQYF.

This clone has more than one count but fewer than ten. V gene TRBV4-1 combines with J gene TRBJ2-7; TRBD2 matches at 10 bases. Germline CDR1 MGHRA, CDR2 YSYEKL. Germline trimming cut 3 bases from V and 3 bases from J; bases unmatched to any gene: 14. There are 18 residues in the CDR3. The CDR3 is CASSQQVASGSFLYEQYF. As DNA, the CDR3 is TGCGCCAGCAGCCAGCAGGTGGCTAGCGGGAGTTTCCTCTACGAGCAGTACTTC.

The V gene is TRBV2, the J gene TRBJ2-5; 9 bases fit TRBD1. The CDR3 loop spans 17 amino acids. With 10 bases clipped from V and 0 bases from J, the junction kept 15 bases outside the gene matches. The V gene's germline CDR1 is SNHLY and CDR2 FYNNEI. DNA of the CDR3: TGTGCCAATAAACCAGGCCTAACAGGGGGCAACCAAGAGACCCAGTACTTC. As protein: CANKPGLTGGNQETQYF.

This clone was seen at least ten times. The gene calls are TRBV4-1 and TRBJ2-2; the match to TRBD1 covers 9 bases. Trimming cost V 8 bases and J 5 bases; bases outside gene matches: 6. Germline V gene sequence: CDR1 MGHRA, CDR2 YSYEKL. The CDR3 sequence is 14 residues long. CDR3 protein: CASQRQGGTGELFF. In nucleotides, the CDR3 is TGCGCCAGCCAGAGACAGGGGGGGACCGGGGAGCTGTTTTTT.